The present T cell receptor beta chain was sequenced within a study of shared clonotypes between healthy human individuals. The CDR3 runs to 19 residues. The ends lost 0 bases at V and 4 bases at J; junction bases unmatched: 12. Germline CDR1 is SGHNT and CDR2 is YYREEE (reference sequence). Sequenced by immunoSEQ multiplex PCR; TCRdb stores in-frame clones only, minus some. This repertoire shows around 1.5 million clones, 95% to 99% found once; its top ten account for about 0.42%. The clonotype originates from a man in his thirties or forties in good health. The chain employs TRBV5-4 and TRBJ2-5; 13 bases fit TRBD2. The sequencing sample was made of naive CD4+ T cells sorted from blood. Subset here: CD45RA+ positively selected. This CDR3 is CASSLVGTSGTYSGETQYF. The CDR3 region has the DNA TGTGCCAGCAGCTTGGTCGGGACTAGCGGGACTTACAGCGGAGAGACCCAGTACTTC.